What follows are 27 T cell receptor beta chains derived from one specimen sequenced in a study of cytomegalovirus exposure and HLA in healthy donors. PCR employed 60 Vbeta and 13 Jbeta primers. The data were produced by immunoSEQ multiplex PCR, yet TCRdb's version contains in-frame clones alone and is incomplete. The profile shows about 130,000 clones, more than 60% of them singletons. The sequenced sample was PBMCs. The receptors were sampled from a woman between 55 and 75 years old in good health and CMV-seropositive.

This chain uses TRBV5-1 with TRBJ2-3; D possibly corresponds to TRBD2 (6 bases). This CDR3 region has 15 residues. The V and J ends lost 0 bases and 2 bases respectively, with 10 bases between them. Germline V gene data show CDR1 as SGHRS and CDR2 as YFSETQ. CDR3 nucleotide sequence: TGCGCCAGCAGCTTGGATGGGGGGTCCACAGATACGCAGTATTTT. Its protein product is CASSLDGGSTDTQYF.

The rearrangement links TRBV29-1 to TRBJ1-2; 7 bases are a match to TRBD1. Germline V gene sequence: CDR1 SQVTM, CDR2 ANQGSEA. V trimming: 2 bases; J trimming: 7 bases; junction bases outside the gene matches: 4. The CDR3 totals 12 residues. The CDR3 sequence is CSVEPGGVGYTF. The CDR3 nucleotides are TGCAGCGTTGAACCAGGGGGTGTTGGCTACACCTTC.

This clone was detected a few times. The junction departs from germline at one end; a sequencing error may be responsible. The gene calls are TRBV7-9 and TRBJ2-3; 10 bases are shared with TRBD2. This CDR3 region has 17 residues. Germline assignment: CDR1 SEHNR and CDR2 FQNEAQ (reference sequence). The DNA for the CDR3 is TGTTCCAGCAGCTTAGGGTCTAGCGGGAGTCGCACAGATACGCAGTATTTT. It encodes CSSSLGSSGSRTDTQYF.

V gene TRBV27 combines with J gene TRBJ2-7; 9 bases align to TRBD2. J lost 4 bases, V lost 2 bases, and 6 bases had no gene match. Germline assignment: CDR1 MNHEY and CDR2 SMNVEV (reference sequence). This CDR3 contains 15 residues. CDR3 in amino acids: CASSLGGRARYEQYF. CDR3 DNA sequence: TGTGCCAGCAGTTTAGGCGGGAGGGCCAGGTACGAGCAGTACTTC.

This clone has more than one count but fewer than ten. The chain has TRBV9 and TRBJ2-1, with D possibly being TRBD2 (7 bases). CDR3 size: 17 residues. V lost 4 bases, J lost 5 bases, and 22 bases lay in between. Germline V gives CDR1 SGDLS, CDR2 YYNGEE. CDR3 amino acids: CASSPEGWGGLNNEQFF. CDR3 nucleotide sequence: TGTGCCAGCAGCCCGGAAGGGTGGGGGGGGCTAAACAATGAGCAGTTCTTC. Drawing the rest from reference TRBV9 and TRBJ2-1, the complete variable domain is DSGVTQTPKHLITATGQRVTLRCSPRSGDLSVYWYQQSLDQGLQFLIQYYNGEERAKGNILERFSAQQFPDLHSELNLSSLELGDSALYFCASSPEGWGGLNNEQFFGPGTRLTVL.

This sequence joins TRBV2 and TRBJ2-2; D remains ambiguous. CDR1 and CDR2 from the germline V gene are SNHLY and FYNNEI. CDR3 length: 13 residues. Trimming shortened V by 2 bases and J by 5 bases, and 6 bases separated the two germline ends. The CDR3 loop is CASSEIPTGELFF. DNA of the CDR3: TGTGCCAGCAGTGAAATCCCTACCGGGGAGCTGTTTTTT.

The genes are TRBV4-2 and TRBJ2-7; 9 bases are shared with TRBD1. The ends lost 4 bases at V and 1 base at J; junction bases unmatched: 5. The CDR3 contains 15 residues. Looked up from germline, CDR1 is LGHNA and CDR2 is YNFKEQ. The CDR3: CASSPGTGLSYEQYF. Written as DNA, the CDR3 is TGTGCCAGCAGCCCCGGGACAGGGTTATCCTACGAGCAGTACTTC.

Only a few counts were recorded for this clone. DNA for the CDR3: TGTGCCAGCAGCGGCCAGGGACAGGCTTTATACTACGAGCAGTACTTC. Its protein is CASSGQGQALYYEQYF. The chain has TRBV9 and TRBJ2-7; the match to TRBD1 covers 8 bases. The V segment lost 3 bases and the J segment 3 bases; nucleotides outside the gene matches: 11. Germline CDR1 SGDLS, CDR2 YYNGEE. This CDR3 is built from 16 residues. The complete variable domain, with remaining parts taken from reference TRBV9 and TRBJ2-7, reads DSGVTQTPKHLITATGQRVTLRCSPRSGDLSVYWYQQSLDQGLQFLIQYYNGEERAKGNILERFSAQQFPDLHSELNLSSLELGDSALYFCASSGQGQALYYEQYFGPGTRLTVT.

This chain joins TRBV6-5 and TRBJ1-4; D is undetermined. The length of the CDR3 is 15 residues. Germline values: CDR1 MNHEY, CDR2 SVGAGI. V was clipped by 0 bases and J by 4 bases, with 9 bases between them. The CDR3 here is CASSYSGAYNEKLFF. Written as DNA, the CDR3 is TGTGCCAGCAGTTACTCGGGAGCGTATAATGAAAAACTGTTTTTT.

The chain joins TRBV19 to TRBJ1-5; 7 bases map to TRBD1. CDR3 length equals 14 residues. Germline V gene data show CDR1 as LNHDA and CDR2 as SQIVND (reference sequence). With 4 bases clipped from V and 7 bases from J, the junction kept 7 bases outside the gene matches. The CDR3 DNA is TGTGCCAGTAGTAAGGGGGCCTTGGGCCAGCCCCAGCATTTT. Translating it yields CASSKGALGQPQHF.

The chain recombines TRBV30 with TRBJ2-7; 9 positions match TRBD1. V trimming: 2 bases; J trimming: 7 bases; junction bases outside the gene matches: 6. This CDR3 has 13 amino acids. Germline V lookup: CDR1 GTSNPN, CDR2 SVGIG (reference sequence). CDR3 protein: CAWSHGQGWEQYF. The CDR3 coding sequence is TGTGCCTGGAGTCATGGACAGGGGTGGGAGCAGTACTTC.

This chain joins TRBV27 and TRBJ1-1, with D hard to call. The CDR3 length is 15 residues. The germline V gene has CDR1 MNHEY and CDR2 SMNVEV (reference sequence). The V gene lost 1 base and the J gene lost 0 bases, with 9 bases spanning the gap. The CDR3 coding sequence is TGTGCCAGCAGTTTATACGACAACATGAACACTGAAGCTTTCTTT. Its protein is CASSLYDNMNTEAFF.

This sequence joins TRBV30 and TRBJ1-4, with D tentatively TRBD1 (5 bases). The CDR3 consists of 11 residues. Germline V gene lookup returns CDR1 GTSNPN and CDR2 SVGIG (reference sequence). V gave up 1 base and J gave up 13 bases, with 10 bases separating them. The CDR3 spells CAWSGGGGLFF. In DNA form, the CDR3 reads TGTGCCTGGAGTGGGGGGGGAGGACTGTTTTTT.

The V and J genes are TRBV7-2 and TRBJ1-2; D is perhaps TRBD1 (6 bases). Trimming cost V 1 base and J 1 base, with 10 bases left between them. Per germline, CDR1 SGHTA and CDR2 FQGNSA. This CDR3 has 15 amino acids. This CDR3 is CASSLDRDVNYGYTF. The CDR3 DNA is TGTGCCAGCAGCTTAGACAGGGATGTTAACTATGGCTACACCTTC.

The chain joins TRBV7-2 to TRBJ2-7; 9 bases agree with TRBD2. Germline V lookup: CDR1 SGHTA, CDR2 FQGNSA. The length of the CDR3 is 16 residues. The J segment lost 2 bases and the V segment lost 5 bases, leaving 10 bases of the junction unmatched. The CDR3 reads CASSLDPTSGAYEQYF. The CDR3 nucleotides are TGTGCCAGCAGCCTGGACCCGACTAGCGGTGCCTACGAGCAGTACTTC.

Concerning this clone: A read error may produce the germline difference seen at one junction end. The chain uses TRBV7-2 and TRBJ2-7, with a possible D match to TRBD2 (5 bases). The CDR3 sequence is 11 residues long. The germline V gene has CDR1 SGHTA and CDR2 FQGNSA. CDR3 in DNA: TGTGCCAGCAGCCAGCGGTACGGGCAGTACTTC. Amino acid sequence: CASSQRYGQYF.

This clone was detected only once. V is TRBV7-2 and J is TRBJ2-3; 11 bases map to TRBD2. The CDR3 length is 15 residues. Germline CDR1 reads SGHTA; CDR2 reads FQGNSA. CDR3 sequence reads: CATRASGGRADTQYF. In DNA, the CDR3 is TGTGCAACGCGGGCTAGCGGGGGGAGGGCAGATACGCAGTATTTT.

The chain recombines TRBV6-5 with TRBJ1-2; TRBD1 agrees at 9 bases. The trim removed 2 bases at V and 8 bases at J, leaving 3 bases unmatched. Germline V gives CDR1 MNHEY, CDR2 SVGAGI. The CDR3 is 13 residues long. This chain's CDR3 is CASSYADRGGYTF. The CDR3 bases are TGTGCCAGCAGTTACGCGGACAGGGGAGGCTACACCTTC.

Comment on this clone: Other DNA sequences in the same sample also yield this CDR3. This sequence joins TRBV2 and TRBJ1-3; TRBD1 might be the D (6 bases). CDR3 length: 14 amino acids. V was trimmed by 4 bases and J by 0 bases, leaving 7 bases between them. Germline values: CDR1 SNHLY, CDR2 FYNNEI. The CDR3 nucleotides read TGTGCCAGCAGTGCAGGGGACTCTGGAAACACCATATATTTT. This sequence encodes CASSAGDSGNTIYF.

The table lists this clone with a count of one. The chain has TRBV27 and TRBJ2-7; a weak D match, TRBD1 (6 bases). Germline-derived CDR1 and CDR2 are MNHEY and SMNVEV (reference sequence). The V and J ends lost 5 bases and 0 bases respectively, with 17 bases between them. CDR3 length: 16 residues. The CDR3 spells CASSPLITGNSYEQYF. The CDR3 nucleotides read TGTGCCAGCAGTCCTCTGATTACAGGGAACTCCTACGAGCAGTACTTC.

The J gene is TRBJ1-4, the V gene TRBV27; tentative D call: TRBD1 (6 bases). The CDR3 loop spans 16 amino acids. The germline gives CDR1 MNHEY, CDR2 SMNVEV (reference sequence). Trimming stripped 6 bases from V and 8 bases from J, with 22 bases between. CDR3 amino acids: CASRLNSQGGREKLFF. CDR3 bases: TGTGCCAGCAGACTAAACTCACAGGGCGGTCGAGAAAAACTGTTTTTT.

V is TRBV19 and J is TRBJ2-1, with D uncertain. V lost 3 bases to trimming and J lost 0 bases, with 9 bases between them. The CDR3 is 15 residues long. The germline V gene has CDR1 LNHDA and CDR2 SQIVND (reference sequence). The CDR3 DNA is TGTGCCAGTAGTATTAGCACGAGCTCCTACAATGAGCAGTTCTTC. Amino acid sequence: CASSISTSSYNEQFF. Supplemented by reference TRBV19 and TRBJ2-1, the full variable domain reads DGGITQSPKYLFRKEGQNVTLSCEQNLNHDAMYWYRQDPGQGLRLIYYSQIVNDFQKGDIAEGYSVSREKKESFPLTVTSAQKNPTAFYLCASSISTSSYNEQFFGPGTRLTVL.

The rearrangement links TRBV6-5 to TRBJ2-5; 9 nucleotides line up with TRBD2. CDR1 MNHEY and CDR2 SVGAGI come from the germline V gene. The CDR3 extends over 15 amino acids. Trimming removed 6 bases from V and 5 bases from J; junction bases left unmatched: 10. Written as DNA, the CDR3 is TGTGCCAGCAGCATCGTTAGCGGGAGACGGGAGACCCAGTACTTC. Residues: CASSIVSGRRETQYF.

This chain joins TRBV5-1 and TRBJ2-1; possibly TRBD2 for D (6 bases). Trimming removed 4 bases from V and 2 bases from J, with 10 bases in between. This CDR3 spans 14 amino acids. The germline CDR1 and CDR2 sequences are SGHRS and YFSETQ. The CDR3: CASSPGEAYNEQFF. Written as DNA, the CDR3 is TGCGCCAGCAGCCCGGGAGAGGCCTACAATGAGCAGTTCTTC.

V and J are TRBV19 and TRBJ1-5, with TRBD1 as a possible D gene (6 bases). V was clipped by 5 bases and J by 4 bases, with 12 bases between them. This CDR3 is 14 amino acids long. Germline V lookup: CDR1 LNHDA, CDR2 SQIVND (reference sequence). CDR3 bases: TGTGCCAGTAGTCTCCGGGACACTAATCAGCCCCAGCATTTT. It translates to CASSLRDTNQPQHF.

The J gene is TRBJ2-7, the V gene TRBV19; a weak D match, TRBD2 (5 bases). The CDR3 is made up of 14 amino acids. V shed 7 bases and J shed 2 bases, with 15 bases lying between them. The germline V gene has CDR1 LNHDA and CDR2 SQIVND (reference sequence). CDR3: CASTRRVGAYEQYF. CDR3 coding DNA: TGTGCCAGTACTCGAAGGGTGGGAGCCTACGAGCAGTACTTC.

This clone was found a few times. CDR3 bases: TGTGCCGGAACACAGGACTCTGGAAACACCATATATTTT. Translating it yields CAGTQDSGNTIYF. The chain links TRBV6-1 to TRBJ1-3, with D possibly being TRBD1 (5 bases). The germline CDR1 and CDR2 sequences are MNHNS and SASEGT. This CDR3 is 13 amino acids long. Deletions cut 11 bases from V and 0 bases from J, with 11 bases between.